Sequencing of this T cell receptor (beta chain) was carried out in a study of technical replicates of blood from a few donors. This table comes from immunoSEQ multiplex PCR, and its TCRdb copy is limited to in-frame clones, with some not included. The sample records 70,000 or so clones, 90% to 95% being singletons. The germline V gene encodes CDR1 SGDLS and CDR2 YYNGEE. The CDR3 sequence is 15 residues long. V was clipped by 5 bases and J by 7 bases, with 20 bases between them. The material sequenced was T cells isolated from PBMCs. The clonotype comes from a human donor in good health. Some clones in this sample may be carry-over from other donors' samples. The chain couples TRBV9 to TRBJ2-3, with D possibly matching TRBD1 (7 bases). CDR3 amino acids: CASRGGTDFGNTQYF. The CDR3 DNA reads TGTGCCAGCAGAGGCGGGACAGACTTTGGGAATACGCAGTATTTT.